Each of the 6 T cell receptor beta chains below was sequenced from the same sample in a study of blood T cell repertoires in COVID-19. Using immunoSEQ multiplex PCR, the repertoire was profiled, and TCRdb retains in-frame clones only, with some absent. The sample includes 200,000 to 250,000 clones, approximately 80% of them seen just once. The sequenced sample consisted of PBMCs or T cells enriched from blood (not recorded which). Receptors originate from a man between 35 and 55 years old who had recovered from COVID-19.

The chain joins TRBV6-5 to TRBJ1-5, with 7 positions matching TRBD1. V trimming: 5 bases; J trimming: 4 bases; junction bases outside the gene matches: 8. Looked up from germline, CDR1 is MNHEY and CDR2 is SVGAGI. The CDR3 sequence is 15 residues long. Written as DNA, the CDR3 is TGTGCCAGCAGTACCTACAGGGGAGCGAATCAGCCCCAGCATTTT. Its translation: CASSTYRGANQPQHF.

J is TRBJ1-2 and V is TRBV5-4; TRBD1 is a possible D gene (6 bases). Trimming removed 0 bases from V and 4 bases from J, with 16 bases in between. CDR3 length: 16 residues. Germline V gene lookup returns CDR1 SGHNT and CDR2 YYREEE (reference sequence). The CDR3 coding sequence is TGTGCCAGCAGCTTGGCCATGGGGGGCGGGAGCTATGGCTACACCTTC. The encoded protein is CASSLAMGGGSYGYTF.

CDR3 in amino acids: CASSTTGGRGNEQFF. The DNA of the CDR3 is TGTGCCAGCAGCACAACGGGGGGGCGTGGCAATGAGCAGTTCTTC. The chain employs TRBV11-2 and TRBJ2-1; TRBD2 matches at 8 bases. CDR1 SGHAT and CDR2 FQNNGV come from the germline V gene. The CDR3 is 15 residues long. Germline trimming cut 5 bases from V and 6 bases from J; bases unmatched to any gene: 9.

DNA of the CDR3: TGCGCCAGCAGTGAGTCGAGCAAAAACACCATATATTTT. Encoded protein: CASSESSKNTIYF. V and J are TRBV10-2 and TRBJ1-3; D not resolved. CDR3 length: 13 residues. The V end lost 0 bases, the J end lost 6 bases, and 6 bases lay between the germline ends. Germline-derived CDR1 and CDR2 are WSHSY and SAAADI.

This sequence joins TRBV7-6 and TRBJ2-1; D is perhaps TRBD1 (5 bases). Germline V lookup: CDR1 SGHVS, CDR2 FNYEAQ. CDR3 length: 16 amino acids. V was shortened by 4 bases and J by 5 bases, with 18 bases between the two germline ends. CDR3 residues: CASSSRPGNGNNEQFF. The CDR3 bases are TGTGCCAGCAGCTCCCGACCAGGGAACGGTAACAATGAGCAGTTCTTC.

The chain combines TRBV5-1 with TRBJ2-7; 8 nucleotides agree with TRBD1. Per the germline V gene, CDR1 is SGHRS and CDR2 is YFSETQ. The CDR3 has 14 residues. Trimming cost V 0 bases and J 4 bases; bases outside gene matches: 3. The CDR3 region is CASSLGQGPYEQYF. The CDR3 bases are TGCGCCAGCAGCTTGGGACAGGGGCCTTACGAGCAGTACTTC. Looking up the rest from reference TRBV5-1 and TRBJ2-7 gives the full variable domain: KAGVTQTPRYLIKTRGQQVTLSCSPISGHRSVSWYQQTPGQGLQFLFEYFSETQRNKGNFPGRFSGRQFSNSRSEMNVSTLELGDSALYLCASSLGQGPYEQYFGPGTRLTVT.